This entry lists 8 T cell receptor beta chains sequenced from one sample in a study of blood T cells in healthy people across ages. Next came a second PCR, run for roughly 7 to 12 cycles, which used a sample-barcoded 5' primer along with a J-beta primer mix. TCRdb itself ran the 5' RACE reads through MiXCR, one entry per CDR3 protein. The sample contains approximately 2,000,000 distinct CDR3 sequences, 30% to 40% of which appear only once. Sample: blood. The receptors originated from a human donor in good health.

The CDR3 region is CASSLPGQGRFGYTF. CDR3 sequence (DNA): TGTGCCAGCAGCCTTCCGGGACAGGGAAGGTTTGGCTACACCTTC. The chain couples TRBV16 to TRBJ1-2; 9 positions agree with TRBD1. The CDR3 is 15 residues long. Germline assignment: CDR1 KGHSY and CDR2 FQNENV. V was clipped by 4 bases and J by 7 bases; unmatched bases: 10.

The V and J genes are TRBV27 and TRBJ2-1; a possible D gene is TRBD1 (5 bases). The CDR3 runs to 18 residues. V was trimmed by 4 bases and J by 0 bases, leaving 19 bases between them. The germline V gene has CDR1 MNHEY and CDR2 SMNVEV (reference sequence). The CDR3 bases are TGTGCCAGCAGTTCAATAACTTCGACAGAAAGCTCCTACAATGAGCAGTTCTTC. Protein product: CASSSITSTESSYNEQFF.

V usage is TRBV29-1 and J usage is TRBJ1-2, with TRBD1 identical over 7 bases. CDR3 length equals 12 residues. V shed 5 bases, J shed 8 bases, and the junction held 8 bases outside the gene matches. Germline loops: CDR1 SQVTM, CDR2 ANQGSEA. CDR3: CSVTTGDSGYTF. The CDR3 DNA is TGCAGCGTTACTACAGGGGACAGCGGCTACACCTTC.

This clonotype was picked up a small number of times. The chain employs TRBV24-1 and TRBJ2-2, with D tentatively TRBD1 or TRBD2 (6 bases each). V lost 8 bases and J lost 2, with 20 bases in between. This CDR3 is built from 17 residues. The V gene's germline CDR1 is KGHDR and CDR2 SFDVKD. In DNA form, the CDR3 reads TGTGCCACCAATGCCTCTGCTCGGGGGCTTAACACCGGGGAGCTGTTTTTT. Amino acids: CATNASARGLNTGELFF.

The chain is built from TRBV9 and TRBJ2-1, with TRBD1 as a possible D gene (6 bases). V gave up 1 base and J gave up 8 bases, with 13 bases separating them. The CDR3 has 14 amino acids. Germline loops: CDR1 SGDLS, CDR2 YYNGEE. The CDR3 DNA follows: TGTGCCAGCAGCGTATATGCAGGGGTTGATGAGCAGTTCTTC. Protein: CASSVYAGVDEQFF.

The genes are TRBV5-1 and TRBJ2-7; 7 bases are shared with TRBD1. V trimming: 4 bases; J trimming: 5 bases; junction bases outside the gene matches: 9. The CDR3 is 14 amino acids. The germline V gene has CDR1 SGHRS and CDR2 YFSETQ. CDR3 coding DNA: TGCGCCAGCAGCAACCTACAGGGGTCCCACGAGCAGTACTTC. It specifies CASSNLQGSHEQYF.

This clonotype was seen a handful of times. The chain is built from TRBV12-3 or TRBV12-4 and TRBJ2-3; D is uncertain. There are 14 residues in the CDR3. Trimming stripped 3 bases from V and 2 bases from J, with 9 bases between. CDR3 DNA sequence: TGTGCCAGCAGTTTTCGCACACTCACAGATACGCAGTATTTT. Amino acid sequence: CASSFRTLTDTQYF.

This clonotype was picked up a small number of times. The rearrangement links TRBV29-1 to TRBJ2-1, with a tentative D call TRBD2 (5 bases). Germline lookup yields CDR1 SQVTM and CDR2 ANQGSEA. The CDR3 sequence is 14 residues long. V gave up 3 bases and J gave up 5 bases, with 14 bases separating them. The CDR3 spells CSVDRGASDNEQFF. CDR3 in DNA: TGCAGCGTTGACCGGGGTGCATCGGACAATGAGCAGTTCTTC.